Listed here are 5 T cell receptor beta chains from one sample, sequenced in a study of cytomegalovirus exposure and HLA in healthy donors. It was with 60 Vbeta and 13 Jbeta primers that the PCR ran. Generated by immunoSEQ multiplex PCR, the TCRdb table keeps only in-frame clones and is missing some. This table holds about 110,000 clones, over 65% found once. Sequenced: PBMCs. All receptors derive from a man aged 25 to 40 in good health and CMV-seropositive.

The chain combines TRBV28 with TRBJ1-1; weak D call: TRBD1 (6 bases). This CDR3 is 13 amino acids long. V was trimmed by 6 bases and J by 8 bases, leaving 16 bases between them. CDR1 MDHEN and CDR2 SYDVKM come from the germline V gene. The CDR3 nucleotides read TGTGCCAGCAGCCCCGGACAGACCCCGGAAGCTTTCTTT. As protein: CASSPGQTPEAFF. The complete variable domain, with remaining parts taken from reference TRBV28 and TRBJ1-1, reads DVKVTQSSRYLVKRTGEKVFLECVQDMDHENMFWYRQDPGLGLRLIYFSYDVKMKEKGDIPEGYSVSREKKERFSLILESASTNQTSMYLCASSPGQTPEAFFGQGTRLTVV.

This clone was observed a few times. J is TRBJ2-5 and V is TRBV6-1, with TRBD1 as a possible D gene (7 bases). The J call may be incorrect, as the DNA end agrees better with TRBJ2-7. CDR3 length equals 15 residues. The germline gives CDR1 MNHNS, CDR2 SASEGT. CDR3 residues: CASSGGTASSYEQYF. Written as DNA, the CDR3 is TGTGCCAGCAGTGGCGGGACAGCTAGCTCCTACGAGCAGTACTTC.

The chain joins TRBV2 to TRBJ1-3; D is unresolved. This CDR3 spans 12 amino acids. CDR1 is SNHLY and CDR2 is FYNNEI in the germline V gene. Trimming stripped 5 bases from V and 0 bases from J, with 2 bases between. CDR3 sequence (DNA): TGTGCCAGCAGTCGCTCTGGAAACACCATATATTTT. As protein: CASSRSGNTIYF.

As regards this clone: This specimen includes other DNA sequences encoding the same CDR3. This rearrangement joins TRBV27 to TRBJ2-7; tentative D call: TRBD2 (6 bases). V was pared by 0 bases and J by 5 bases, with 14 bases between. This CDR3 spans 15 amino acids. Germline V gene lookup returns CDR1 MNHEY and CDR2 SMNVEV (reference sequence). The CDR3 is CASSLSAGGSHEQYF. The CDR3 DNA reads as TGTGCCAGCAGTTTATCTGCTGGGGGGAGCCACGAGCAGTACTTC.

This sequence joins TRBV6-5 and TRBJ2-6; TRBD1 might be the D (5 bases). This CDR3 is built from 16 residues. In germline, CDR1 is MNHEY, CDR2 SVGAGI. V gave up 2 bases and J gave up 2 bases, with 10 bases separating them. The CDR3 bases are TGTGCCAGCAGTTACACCCCAGGGACTGGGGCCAACGTCCTGACTTTC. Translated, it gives CASSYTPGTGANVLTF.